The next 19 T cell receptor beta chains were all read from a single sample in a study of T-cell memory formation after mild COVID-19. Using its own MiXCR run on the 5' RACE reads, TCRdb lists one record per CDR3 protein. The profile shows under 200,000 distinct CDR3 sequences, around a third of them singletons. Sequencing input: PBMCs or a T cell subset sorted from them (not recorded which). Receptor source: an adult woman who had mild COVID-19 (a few samples of this study predate the infection). Cell type and time point are not known.

CDR3: CASSKITDTQYF. CDR3 coding DNA: TGTGCCAGCAGCAAAATCACAGATACGCAGTATTTT. J is TRBJ2-3 and V is TRBV6-1; D is unresolved. V lost 6 bases, J lost 2 bases, and 6 bases lay in between. The germline V gene has CDR1 MNHNS and CDR2 SASEGT. The CDR3 loop spans 12 amino acids.

The chain combines TRBV25-1 with TRBJ2-3, with D possibly TRBD2 on 5 matching bases. This CDR3 has 16 residues. The ends were cut back, 2 bases at V and 2 bases at J, with 14 bases in the middle. Germline CDR1 is MGHDK and CDR2 is SYGVNS. CDR3 nucleotide sequence: TGTGCCAGCAGTGAAGTGGAAGCGGAAACCACAGATACGCAGTATTTT. It specifies CASSEVEAETTDTQYF.

This chain links TRBV29-1 with TRBJ2-2, with D tentatively TRBD1 (6 bases). Trimming shortened V by 7 bases and J by 6 bases, and 15 bases separated the two germline ends. In germline, CDR1 is SQVTM, CDR2 ANQGSEA. This CDR3 spans 13 amino acids. The CDR3 nucleotides are TGCAGCGCCTTGTCGACAGGCCCCGGGGAGCTGTTTTTT. As protein: CSALSTGPGELFF.

The chain couples TRBV5-6 to TRBJ2-1; 8 nucleotides match TRBD1. V lost 4 bases and J lost 10; bases outside the gene matches: 7. Germline-derived CDR1 and CDR2 are SGHDT and YYEEEE. This CDR3 comprises 13 residues. The CDR3 DNA follows: TGTGCCAGCAGCGCGACAGGGACAGGCGAGCAGTTCTTC. As protein: CASSATGTGEQFF.

The gene calls are TRBV7-8 and TRBJ2-1, with D perhaps assigned TRBD1 or TRBD2 (5 bases each). The germline V gene has CDR1 SGHVS and CDR2 FQNEAQ. The CDR3 loop spans 15 amino acids. Deletions cut 5 bases from V and 6 bases from J, with 17 bases between. The CDR3 protein is CASSPRGRGTNEQFF. The CDR3 bases are TGTGCCAGCAGCCCCCGGGGCCGGGGAACCAATGAGCAGTTCTTC.

This clonotype was detected ten times or more. The chain links TRBV12-3 or TRBV12-4 to TRBJ2-7, with TRBD2 as a possible D gene (6 bases). This CDR3 contains 15 residues. With 3 bases removed from V and 2 bases from J, the gap between germline ends came to 14 bases. As DNA, the CDR3 is TGTGCCAGCAGTTTTCGGGACTCCTCAACCTACGAGCAGTACTTC. It yields the protein CASSFRDSSTYEQYF.

The CDR3 nucleotides are TGTGCCATCAGTTTTTCAGGACTATCGGAGACCCAGTACTTC. Protein sequence: CAISFSGLSETQYF. V gene TRBV10-3 combines with J gene TRBJ2-5; D perhaps matches TRBD2 (6 bases). The V gene lost 5 bases and the J gene lost 5 bases, with 15 bases spanning the gap. Germline-derived CDR1 and CDR2 are ENHRY and SYGVKD. This CDR3 spans 14 amino acids.

In this sample, this clonotype turned up a few times. This chain connects TRBV7-3 to TRBJ2-2; the D is unclear. The V end was cut by 6 bases, the J end by 0 bases, with 8 bases between. CDR3 length: 14 amino acids. The V gene's germline CDR1 is SGHTA and CDR2 FQGTGA. The CDR3 protein is CASSRTSNTGELFF. The DNA for the CDR3 is TGTGCCAGCAGTAGGACGTCGAACACCGGGGAGCTGTTTTTT.

The rearrangement links TRBV5-1 to TRBJ2-7, with D possibly matching TRBD2 (6 bases). The germline V and J ends were trimmed by 8 bases and 4 bases, with 16 bases remaining between them. This CDR3 comprises 13 residues. Germline-derived CDR1 and CDR2 are SGHRS and YFSETQ. CDR3 loop: CASRVEGTYEQYF. Written as DNA, the CDR3 is TGCGCCAGTAGGGTGGAGGGAACGTACGAGCAGTACTTC.

This clonotype was seen a few times. J is TRBJ2-7 and V is TRBV6-5; perhaps TRBD1 as D (6 bases). Looked up from germline, CDR1 is MNHEY and CDR2 is SVGAGI. The CDR3 totals 15 residues. V was shortened by 0 bases and J by 5 bases, with 14 bases between the two germline ends. The CDR3 DNA reads as TGTGCCAGCAGTTACTCGATGGGCAGGGGCAACGAGCAGTACTTC. It codes for CASSYSMGRGNEQYF.

V and J are TRBV24-1 and TRBJ2-1; a weak D match, TRBD2 (6 bases). CDR3 length equals 16 residues. Deletions cut 4 bases from V and 0 bases from J, with 12 bases between. The V gene's germline CDR1 is KGHDR and CDR2 SFDVKD. The DNA for the CDR3 is TGTGCCACCAGTGACATTACCGGGGGCTCCTACAATGAGCAGTTCTTC. Residues: CATSDITGGSYNEQFF.

This clonotype was detected only a few times. The chain recombines TRBV7-8 with TRBJ2-7, with 10 bases lining up with TRBD2. Germline CDR1 SGHVS, CDR2 FQNEAQ. The CDR3 sequence is 17 residues long. V shed 2 bases, J shed 2 bases, and the junction held 9 bases outside the gene matches. DNA for the CDR3: TGTGCCAGCAGCTTACGGGTAGCGGGGGGTCGTACCTACGAGCAGTACTTC. Residues: CASSLRVAGGRTYEQYF.

To note about this clonotype: An end of the junction does not agree with germline; a read error may underlie this. The chain couples TRBV7-9 to TRBJ2-1, with D unclear. CDR1 is SEHNR and CDR2 is FQNEAQ in the germline V gene (reference sequence). This CDR3 region has 13 residues. The CDR3 sequence is CASSSTEYNDQFF. The CDR3 nucleotides read TGTGCCAGCAGCTCCACAGAGTACAATGATCAGTTCTTC.

The chain has TRBV24-1 and TRBJ2-1; 7 bases are shared with TRBD1. Germline V gene lookup returns CDR1 KGHDR and CDR2 SFDVKD. This CDR3 contains 15 residues. Trimming at V came to 4 bases and at J to 5 bases, leaving 7 bases not matched to a gene. The CDR3 nucleotides read TGTGCCACCAGTGACACCACCAGGGGGAACAATGAGCAGTTCTTC. Amino acids: CATSDTTRGNNEQFF.

This clonotype was seen repeatedly, ten times or more. CDR3: CASSYSTGDEQYF. CDR3 coding DNA: TGTGCCAGCAGTTACTCGACTGGCGACGAGCAGTACTTC. The chain couples TRBV6-2 or TRBV6-3 to TRBJ2-7; D is unresolved. V was shortened by 0 bases and J by 5 bases, with 8 bases between the two germline ends. This CDR3 is built from 13 residues. Germline-derived CDR1 and CDR2 are MNHEY and SVGEGT.

The rearrangement joins TRBV19 to TRBJ2-5, with D perhaps TRBD1 or TRBD2 (6 bases each). V lost 5 bases, J lost 5 bases, and 18 bases lay in between. The CDR3 is made up of 15 amino acids. From germline, CDR1 is LNHDA and CDR2 SQIVND (reference sequence). The CDR3 DNA follows: TGTGCCAGTAGTGGGGTAGGAGGGGGGCAGGAGACCCAGTACTTC. It specifies CASSGVGGGQETQYF.

This clonotype showed up just a few times. The chain links TRBV15 to TRBJ1-4; 7 bases match TRBD1. The CDR3 totals 16 residues. From germline, CDR1 is LNHNV and CDR2 YYDKDF (reference sequence). J gave up 8 bases and V 3 bases, and 12 bases lay outside the gene matches. The CDR3 protein is CATSRTHDRVGEKLFF. CDR3 coding DNA: TGTGCCACCAGCAGGACTCACGACAGGGTGGGCGAAAAACTGTTTTTT.

This chain uses TRBV6-6 with TRBJ2-1; 7 bases map to TRBD1. With 2 bases clipped from V and 7 bases from J, the junction kept 5 bases outside the gene matches. Germline-derived CDR1 and CDR2 are MNHNY and SVGAGI (reference sequence). The CDR3 spans 14 residues. The CDR3 here is CASSYRSGGNEQFF. The DNA for the CDR3 is TGTGCCAGCAGTTACCGGTCAGGGGGTAATGAGCAGTTCTTC.

The V and J genes are TRBV7-9 and TRBJ1-2, with 8 bases aligning to TRBD1. The trim removed 5 bases at V and 8 bases at J, leaving 13 bases unmatched. Looked up from germline, CDR1 is SEHNR and CDR2 is FQNEAQ (reference sequence). This CDR3 spans 15 amino acids. The CDR3 DNA is TGTGCCAGCAGCCCTACCCAGACAGGGGCAGGCGGCTACACCTTC. It specifies CASSPTQTGAGGYTF.